This record concerns one T cell receptor beta chain sequence. TCRdb keeps only in-frame clones here, not all; method: immunoSEQ multiplex PCR. The profile shows 35,000 to 45,000 clones, around 90% of them singletons. The sample comes from a study of T cell changes during pregnancy in multiple sclerosis. The CDR3 is 16 residues long. The sequencing here drew on CD4+ T cells from peripheral blood mononuclear cells, taken in the third trimester of pregnancy. The TCR sequence derives from a female donor with multiple sclerosis, enrolled in a pregnancy study. This chain connects TRBV21-1 to TRBJ2-3; the table calls TRBD2, which could not be checked here. TRBV21-1 is given as a pseudogene. In DNA, the CDR3 is TGTGCCAGCAGCTGTCGGACTAGCGGACACACAGATACGCAGTATTTT. It translates to CASSCRTSGHTDTQYF.